Presented here are 8 T cell receptor beta chains from one specimen sequenced in a study of graft-versus-host responses after intestinal transplantation. The protocol was immunoSEQ multiplex PCR, while the TCRdb copy is restricted to in-frame clones and leaves out a portion. In the table there are 4,800 or so clones, 72% of which are singletons. Sample: PBMCs, taken about 530 days after intestinal transplant. Every receptor here comes from a human patient who received an intestinal transplant, so some T cells may come from the graft donor.

The J gene is TRBJ2-1, the V gene TRBV11-3, with 8 bases identical to TRBD1. The V gene's germline CDR1 is SGHNT and CDR2 YENEEA. The CDR3 extends over 17 amino acids. The trim removed 5 bases at V and 2 bases at J, leaving 11 bases unmatched. In DNA form, the CDR3 reads TGTGCCAGCAGCCCCCGCCCAGGGGGCTTGACCTACAATGAGCAGTTCTTC. This gives the protein CASSPRPGGLTYNEQFF.

The CDR3 region is CASSPQGDRTEAFF. The CDR3, as DNA: TGTGCCAGCAGTCCACAGGGGGATCGCACTGAAGCTTTCTTT. The chain is built from TRBV6-1 and TRBJ1-1, with 8 positions matching TRBD1. The CDR3 length is 14 residues. The germline gives CDR1 MNHNS, CDR2 SASEGT. V shed 5 bases, J shed 4 bases, and the junction held 6 bases outside the gene matches.

Only one count was recorded for this clone. The J gene is TRBJ2-5, the V gene TRBV5-5, with TRBD1 as a possible D gene (6 bases). The CDR3 runs to 16 residues. V lost 4 bases and J lost 4, with 20 bases in between. Germline V gene sequence: CDR1 SGHKS, CDR2 YYEKEE (reference sequence). Here the CDR3 reads CASSVNTGMWGETQYF. CDR3 in DNA: TGTGCCAGCAGCGTGAATACAGGGATGTGGGGAGAGACCCAGTACTTC. Looking up the rest from reference TRBV5-5 and TRBJ2-5 gives the full variable domain: DAGVTQSPTHLIKTRGQQVTLRCSPISGHKSVSWYQQVLGQGPQFIFQYYEKEERGRGNFPDRFSARQFPNYSSELNVNALLLGDSALYLCASSVNTGMWGETQYFGPGTRLLVL.

The gene calls are TRBV6-6 and TRBJ1-1; D is undetermined. The CDR3 spans 13 residues. The germline V and J ends were trimmed by 5 bases and 2 bases, with 9 bases remaining between them. Germline values: CDR1 MNHNY, CDR2 SVGAGI (reference sequence). This chain's CDR3 is CASSTLGNTEAFF. CDR3 sequence (DNA): TGTGCCAGCAGTACCCTTGGAAACACTGAAGCTTTCTTT.

This rearrangement joins TRBV6-5 to TRBJ1-1; 9 positions match TRBD1. Trimming removed 6 bases from V and 2 bases from J; junction bases left unmatched: 4. Germline CDR1 and CDR2: MNHEY and SVGAGI. The CDR3 has 14 amino acids. CDR3 DNA sequence: TGTGCCAGCAGACAGGGGGCTATTAACACTGAAGCTTTCTTT. This codes for CASRQGAINTEAFF.

This chain links TRBV29-1 with TRBJ2-2; TRBD1 aligns across 9 bases. Germline trimming cut 7 bases from V and 5 bases from J; bases unmatched to any gene: 8. Germline V gene data show CDR1 as SQVTM and CDR2 as ANQGSEA. The CDR3 runs to 14 residues. In nucleotides, the CDR3 is TGCAGCGGTCGCAAGACAGGGGGAACCGGGGAGCTGTTTTTT. This gives the protein CSGRKTGGTGELFF.

This clone rates as large. Distinct nucleotide sequences in the sample also encode this CDR3. This sequence joins TRBV5-5 and TRBJ2-7; D call uncertain. The V gene lost 1 base and the J gene lost 3 bases, with 11 bases spanning the gap. Per the germline V gene, CDR1 is SGHKS and CDR2 is YYEKEE (reference sequence). CDR3 size: 14 residues. The CDR3 loop reads CASSLRGMDYEQYF. CDR3 nucleotide sequence: TGTGCCAGCAGCTTGAGAGGAATGGACTACGAGCAGTACTTC.

V gene TRBV18 combines with J gene TRBJ1-1; D call uncertain. CDR1 KGHSH and CDR2 LQKENI come from the germline V gene. CDR3 length: 12 residues. The V end was cut by 7 bases, the J end by 6 bases, with 12 bases between. CDR3 region: CASFGISSEAFF. The CDR3 coding sequence is TGTGCCAGCTTCGGGATCAGTTCTGAAGCTTTCTTT.